This paragraph reports one T cell receptor (beta chain). Its cognate antigen is unknown. Each cell subset's genomic DNA was divided evenly among several immunoSEQ plates. As processed by the authors: ImmunoSEQ sequences covered only the junction and lacked quality scores; filtering therefore differed. Here immunoSEQ multiplex PCR was the method, and the copy in TCRdb shows in-frame clones only, minus some. The V and J calls and clone size come from that table; D and trimming were worked out from the DNA. The repertoire has 450,000 to 500,000 clones, 81% of them found once; the top ten carry 10% to 15%. This specimen belongs to a study of shared clonotypes between healthy human individuals. Germline CDR1 and CDR2: SGHNT and YYREEE (reference sequence). V shed 8 bases and J shed 5 bases, with 23 bases lying between them. CDR3 length: 16 residues. Nashville, Tennessee was home to all donors, who were Caucasian adults.

Study-level points and caveats: Sampling included only blood; tissue repertoires likely differ.

Sequenced input: PBMCs. The genes are TRBV5-4 and TRBJ2-1; maybe TRBD2 (5 bases). The sequence came from a woman aged 40 to 50 in good health. Some clones in this sample may be carry-over from other donors' samples. The CDR3 is CASTDGQRRSDNEQFF. The DNA of the CDR3 is TGTGCCAGTACCGACGGGCAGCGGAGATCAGACAATGAGCAGTTCTTC.